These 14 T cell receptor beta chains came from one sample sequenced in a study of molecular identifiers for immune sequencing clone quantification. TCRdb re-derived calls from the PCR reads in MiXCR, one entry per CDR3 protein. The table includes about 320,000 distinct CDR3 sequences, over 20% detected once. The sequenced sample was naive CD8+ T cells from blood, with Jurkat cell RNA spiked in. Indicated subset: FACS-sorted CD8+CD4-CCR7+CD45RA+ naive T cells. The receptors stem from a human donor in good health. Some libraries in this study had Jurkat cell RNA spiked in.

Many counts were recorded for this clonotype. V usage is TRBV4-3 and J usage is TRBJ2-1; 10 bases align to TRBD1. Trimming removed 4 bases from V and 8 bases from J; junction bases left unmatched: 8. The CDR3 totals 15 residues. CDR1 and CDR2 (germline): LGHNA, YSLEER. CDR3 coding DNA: TGCGCCAGCAGCCTGGACAGGGGGTTTTTGTATGAGCAGTTCTTC. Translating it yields CASSLDRGFLYEQFF.

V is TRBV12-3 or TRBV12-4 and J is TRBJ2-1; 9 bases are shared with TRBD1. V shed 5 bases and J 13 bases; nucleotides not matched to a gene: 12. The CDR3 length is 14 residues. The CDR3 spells CASSPRQGVVTQFF. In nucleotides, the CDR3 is TGTGCCAGCAGTCCTAGACAGGGGGTTGTGACCCAGTTCTTC.

The CDR3 sequence is CASSPLGPVANVLTF. The CDR3 nucleotides read TGTGCCAGCAGCCCCCTGGGGCCTGTGGCCAACGTCCTGACTTTC. This chain uses TRBV7-6 with TRBJ2-6, with D possibly TRBD1 on 5 matching bases. Germline lookup yields CDR1 SGHVS and CDR2 FNYEAQ. The CDR3 contains 15 residues. Trimming removed 5 bases from V and 6 bases from J, with 14 bases in between.

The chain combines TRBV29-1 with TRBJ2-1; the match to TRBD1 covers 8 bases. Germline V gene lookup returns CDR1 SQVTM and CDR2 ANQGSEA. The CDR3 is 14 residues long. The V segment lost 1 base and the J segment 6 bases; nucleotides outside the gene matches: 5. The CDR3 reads CSVEGTGIINEQFF. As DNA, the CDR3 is TGCAGCGTTGAAGGGACAGGGATCATCAATGAGCAGTTCTTC.

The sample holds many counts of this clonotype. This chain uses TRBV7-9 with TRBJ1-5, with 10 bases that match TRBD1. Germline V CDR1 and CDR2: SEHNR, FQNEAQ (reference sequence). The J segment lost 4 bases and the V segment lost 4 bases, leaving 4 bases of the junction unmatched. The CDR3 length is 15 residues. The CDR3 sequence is CASSSTGGGNQPQHF. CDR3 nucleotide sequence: TGTGCCAGCAGCTCGACAGGGGGCGGGAATCAGCCCCAGCATTTT.

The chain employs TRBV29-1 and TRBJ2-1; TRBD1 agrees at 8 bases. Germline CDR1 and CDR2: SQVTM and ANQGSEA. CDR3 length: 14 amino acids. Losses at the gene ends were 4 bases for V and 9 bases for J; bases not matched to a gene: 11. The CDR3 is CSVVRDRNRSEQFF. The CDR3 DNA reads TGCAGCGTTGTCCGGGACAGGAACCGGAGTGAGCAGTTCTTC.

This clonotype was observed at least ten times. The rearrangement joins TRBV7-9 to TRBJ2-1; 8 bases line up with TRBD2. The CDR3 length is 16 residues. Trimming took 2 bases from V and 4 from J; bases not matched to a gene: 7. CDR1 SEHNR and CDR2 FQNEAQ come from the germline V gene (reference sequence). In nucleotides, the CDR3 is TGTGCCAGCAGCTTATTGACGGGGGGGCCGTACAATGAGCAGTTCTTC. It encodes CASSLLTGGPYNEQFF.

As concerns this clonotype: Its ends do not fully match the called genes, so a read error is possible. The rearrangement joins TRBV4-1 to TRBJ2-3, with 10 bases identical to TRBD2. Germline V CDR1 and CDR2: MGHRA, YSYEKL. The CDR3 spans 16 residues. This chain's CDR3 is CAGSHTSGKRTDTQYF. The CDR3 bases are TGCGCCGGCAGCCATACTAGCGGGAAACGCACAGATACGCAGTATTTT.

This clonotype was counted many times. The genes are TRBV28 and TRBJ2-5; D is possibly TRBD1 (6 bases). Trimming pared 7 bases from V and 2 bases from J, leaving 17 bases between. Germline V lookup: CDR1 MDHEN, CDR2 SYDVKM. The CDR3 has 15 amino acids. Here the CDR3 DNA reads TGTGCCAGCAAAGCTTGGACAGTTACACAAGAGACCCAGTACTTC. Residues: CASKAWTVTQETQYF.

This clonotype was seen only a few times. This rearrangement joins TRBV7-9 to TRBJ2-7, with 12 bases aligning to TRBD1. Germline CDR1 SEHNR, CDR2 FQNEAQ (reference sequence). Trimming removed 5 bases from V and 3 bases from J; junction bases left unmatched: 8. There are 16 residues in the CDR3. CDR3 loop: CASSALGTGGYYEQYF. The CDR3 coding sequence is TGTGCCAGCAGCGCCCTCGGGACAGGGGGCTACTACGAGCAGTACTTC.

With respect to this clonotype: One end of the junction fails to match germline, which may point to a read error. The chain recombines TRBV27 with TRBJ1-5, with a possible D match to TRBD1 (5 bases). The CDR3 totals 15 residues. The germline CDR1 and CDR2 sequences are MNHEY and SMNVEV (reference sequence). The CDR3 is CASSPGTLRNPPQHF. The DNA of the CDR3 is TGTGCCAGCAGTCCCGGGACCCTGCGGAATCCGCCCCAGCATTTT.

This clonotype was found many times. The CDR3 here is CASSGGDEEKLFF. CDR3 DNA sequence: TGCGCCAGCAGTGGGGGGGACGAGGAAAAACTGTTTTTT. This chain joins TRBV5-1 and TRBJ1-4; TRBD1 is a possible D gene (5 bases). V was cut by 5 bases and J by 8 bases, with 13 bases left in between. The CDR3 loop spans 13 amino acids. CDR1 SGHRS and CDR2 YFSETQ come from the germline V gene.

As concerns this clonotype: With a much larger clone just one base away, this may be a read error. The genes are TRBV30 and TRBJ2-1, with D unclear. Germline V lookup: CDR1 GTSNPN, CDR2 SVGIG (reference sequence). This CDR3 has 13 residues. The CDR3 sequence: CAWSTLLPNGQFF. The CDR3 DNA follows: TGTGCCTGGAGTACATTACTACCGAATGGGCAGTTCTTC.

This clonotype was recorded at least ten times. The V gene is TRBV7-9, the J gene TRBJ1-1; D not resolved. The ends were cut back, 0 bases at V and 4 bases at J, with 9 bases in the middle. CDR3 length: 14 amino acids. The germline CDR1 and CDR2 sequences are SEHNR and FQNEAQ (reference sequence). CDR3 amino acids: CASSLARMSTEAFF. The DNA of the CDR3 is TGTGCCAGCAGCTTAGCGCGTATGAGCACTGAAGCTTTCTTT.